This T cell receptor beta chain was sequenced for a study of regulatory T cells in long-lasting Graves disease. This clonotype showed up many times. Investigators prepared the TCR beta libraries by applying iRepertoire HTBI primers and Arm-PCR of CDR3 regions. TCRdb analysed the multiplex PCR reads with MiXCR anew, one entry per CDR3 protein. The table lists roughly 440,000 distinct CDR3 sequences, around 17% of them singletons. V lost 6 bases, J lost 2 bases, and 7 bases lay in between. The CDR3 runs to 12 residues. CDR1 is LGHDT and CDR2 is YNNKEL in the germline V gene (reference sequence). Noted time point: newly diagnosed GD, antithyroid drugs for less than 3 months. Construction of the TCR library relied on RNA isolated from PBMCs. The same data also contributed to another study, on T cells in Graves' hyperthyroidism and ophthalmopathy. As that report states: First-round RT-PCR of the TCR CDR3 relied on the HTBI primer set.

The sample was peripheral blood mononuclear cells (PBMCs), taken at new diagnosis, from a patient treated with antithyroid drugs. The clonotype originates from a young woman with Graves disease. The rearrangement links TRBV3-1 to TRBJ2-5; D possibly corresponds to TRBD1 (6 bases). Written as DNA, the CDR3 is TGTGCCAGCAGTGGACAGCAAGAGACCCAGTACTTC. Protein sequence: CASSGQQETQYF.